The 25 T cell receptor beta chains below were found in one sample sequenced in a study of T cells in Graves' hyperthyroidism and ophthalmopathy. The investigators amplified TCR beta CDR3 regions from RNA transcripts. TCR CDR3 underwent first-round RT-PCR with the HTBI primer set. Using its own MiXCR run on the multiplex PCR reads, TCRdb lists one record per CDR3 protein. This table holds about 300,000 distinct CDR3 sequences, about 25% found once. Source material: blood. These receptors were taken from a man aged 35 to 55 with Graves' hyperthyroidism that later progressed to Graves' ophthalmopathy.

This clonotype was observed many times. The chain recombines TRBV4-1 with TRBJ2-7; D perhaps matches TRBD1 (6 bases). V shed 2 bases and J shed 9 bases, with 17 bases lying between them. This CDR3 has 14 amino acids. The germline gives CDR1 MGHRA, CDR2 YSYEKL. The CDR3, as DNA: TGCGCCAGCAGCCAAACAGGGTCTCCCGGCGGGCAGTACTTC. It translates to CASSQTGSPGGQYF.

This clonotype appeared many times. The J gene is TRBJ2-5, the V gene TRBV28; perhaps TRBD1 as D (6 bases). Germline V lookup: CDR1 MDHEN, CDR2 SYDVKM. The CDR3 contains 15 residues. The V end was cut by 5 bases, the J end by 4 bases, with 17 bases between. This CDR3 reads CASSPPEIGGETQYF. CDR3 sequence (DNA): TGTGCCAGCAGTCCTCCGGAGATAGGGGGAGAGACCCAGTACTTC.

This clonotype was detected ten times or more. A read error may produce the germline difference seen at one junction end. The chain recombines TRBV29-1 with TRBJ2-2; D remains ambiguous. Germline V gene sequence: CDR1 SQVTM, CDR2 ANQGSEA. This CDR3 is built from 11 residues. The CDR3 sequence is CGVIRTGELFF. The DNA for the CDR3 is TGCGGCGTAATCCGGACCGGGGAGCTGTTTTTT.

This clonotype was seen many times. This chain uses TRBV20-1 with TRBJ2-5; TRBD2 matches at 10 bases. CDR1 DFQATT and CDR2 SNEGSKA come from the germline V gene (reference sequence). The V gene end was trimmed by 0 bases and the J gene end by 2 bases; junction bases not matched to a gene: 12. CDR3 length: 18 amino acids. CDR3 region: CSARDRVAGGRGQETQYF. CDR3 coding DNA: TGCAGTGCTAGAGATCGAGTAGCGGGAGGTCGAGGGCAAGAGACCCAGTACTTC.

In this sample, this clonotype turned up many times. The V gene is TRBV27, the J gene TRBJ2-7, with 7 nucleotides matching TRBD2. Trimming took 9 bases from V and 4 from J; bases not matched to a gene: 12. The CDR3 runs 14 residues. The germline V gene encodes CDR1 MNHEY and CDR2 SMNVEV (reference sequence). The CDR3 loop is CASQVSGGAYEQYF. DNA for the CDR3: TGTGCCAGTCAAGTTTCGGGAGGAGCATACGAGCAGTACTTC.

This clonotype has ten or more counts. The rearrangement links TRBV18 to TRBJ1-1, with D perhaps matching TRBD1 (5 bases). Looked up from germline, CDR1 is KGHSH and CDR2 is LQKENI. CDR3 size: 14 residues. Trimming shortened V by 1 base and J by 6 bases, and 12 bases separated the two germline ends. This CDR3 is CASSPREGSAEAFF. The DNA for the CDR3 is TGTGCCAGCTCACCACGGGAGGGGAGCGCTGAAGCTTTCTTT.

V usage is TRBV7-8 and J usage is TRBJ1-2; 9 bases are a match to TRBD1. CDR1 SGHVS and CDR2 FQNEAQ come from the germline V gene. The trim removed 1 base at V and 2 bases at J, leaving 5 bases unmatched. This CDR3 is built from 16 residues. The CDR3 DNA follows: TGTGCCAGCAGCTTAGGGGGGACAGGGCACAACTATGGCTACACCTTC. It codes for CASSLGGTGHNYGYTF.

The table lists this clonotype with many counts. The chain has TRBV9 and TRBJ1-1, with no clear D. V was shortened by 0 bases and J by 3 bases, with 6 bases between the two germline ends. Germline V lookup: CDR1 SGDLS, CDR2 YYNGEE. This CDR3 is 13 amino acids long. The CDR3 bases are TGTGCCAGCAGCGTAGCTGGGGACACTGAAGCTTTCTTT. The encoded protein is CASSVAGDTEAFF. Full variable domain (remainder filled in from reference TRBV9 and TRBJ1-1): DSGVTQTPKHLITATGQRVTLRCSPRSGDLSVYWYQQSLDQGLQFLIQYYNGEERAKGNILERFSAQQFPDLHSELNLSSLELGDSALYFCASSVAGDTEAFFGQGTRLTVV.

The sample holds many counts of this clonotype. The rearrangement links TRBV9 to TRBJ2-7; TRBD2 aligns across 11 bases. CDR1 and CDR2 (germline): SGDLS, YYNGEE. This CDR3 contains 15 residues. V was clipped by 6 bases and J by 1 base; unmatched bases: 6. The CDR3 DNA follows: TGTGCCAGCACCCCGGGACTAGCGGTTTCCTACGAGCAGTACTTC. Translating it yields CASTPGLAVSYEQYF.

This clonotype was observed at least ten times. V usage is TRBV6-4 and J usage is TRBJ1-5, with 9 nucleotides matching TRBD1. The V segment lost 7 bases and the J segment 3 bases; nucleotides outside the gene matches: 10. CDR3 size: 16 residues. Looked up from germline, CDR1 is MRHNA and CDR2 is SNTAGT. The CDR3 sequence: CASNPGQGPFNQPQHF. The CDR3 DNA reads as TGTGCCAGCAACCCCGGACAGGGGCCCTTCAATCAGCCCCAGCATTTT.

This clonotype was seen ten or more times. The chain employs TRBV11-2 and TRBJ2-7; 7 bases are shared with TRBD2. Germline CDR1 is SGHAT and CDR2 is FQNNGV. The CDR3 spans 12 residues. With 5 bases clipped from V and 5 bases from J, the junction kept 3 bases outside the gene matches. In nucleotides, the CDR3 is TGTGCCAGCAGCCCCGGGGGGAACGAGCAGTACTTC. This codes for CASSPGGNEQYF.

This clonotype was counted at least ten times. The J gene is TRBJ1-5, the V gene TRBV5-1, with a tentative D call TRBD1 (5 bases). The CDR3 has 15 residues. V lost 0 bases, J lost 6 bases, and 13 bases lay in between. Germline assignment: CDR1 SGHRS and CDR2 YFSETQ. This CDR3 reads CASSLDAGRVQPQHF. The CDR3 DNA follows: TGCGCCAGCAGCTTGGATGCAGGGAGGGTTCAGCCCCAGCATTTT.

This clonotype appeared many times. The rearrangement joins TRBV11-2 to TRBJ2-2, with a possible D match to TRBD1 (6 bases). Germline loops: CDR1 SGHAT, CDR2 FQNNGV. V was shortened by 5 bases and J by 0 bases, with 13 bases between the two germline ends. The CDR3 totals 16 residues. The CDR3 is CASSPLDSSNTGELFF. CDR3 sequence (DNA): TGTGCCAGCAGCCCTTTGGACAGTTCGAACACCGGGGAGCTGTTTTTT.

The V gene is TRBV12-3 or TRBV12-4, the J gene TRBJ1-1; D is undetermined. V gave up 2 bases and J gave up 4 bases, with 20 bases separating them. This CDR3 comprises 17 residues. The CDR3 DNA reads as TGTGCCAGCAGTTTAAGGCCCCCAGCAAAGGCATCCACTGAAGCTTTCTTT. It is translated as CASSLRPPAKASTEAFF.

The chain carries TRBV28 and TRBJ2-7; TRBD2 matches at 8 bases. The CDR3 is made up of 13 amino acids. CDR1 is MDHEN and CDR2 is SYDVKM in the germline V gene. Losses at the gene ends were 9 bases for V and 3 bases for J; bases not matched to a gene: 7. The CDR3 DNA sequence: TGTGCCAGTACAACGGGGGGGGGCTACGAGCAGTACTTC. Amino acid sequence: CASTTGGGYEQYF.

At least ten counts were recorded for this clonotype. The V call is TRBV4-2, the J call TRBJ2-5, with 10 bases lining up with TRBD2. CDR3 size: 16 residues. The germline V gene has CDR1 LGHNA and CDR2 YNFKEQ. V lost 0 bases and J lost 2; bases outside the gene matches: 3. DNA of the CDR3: TGTGCCAGCAGCCAAGAGCCTAGCGGGAGACAAGAGACCCAGTACTTC. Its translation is CASSQEPSGRQETQYF.

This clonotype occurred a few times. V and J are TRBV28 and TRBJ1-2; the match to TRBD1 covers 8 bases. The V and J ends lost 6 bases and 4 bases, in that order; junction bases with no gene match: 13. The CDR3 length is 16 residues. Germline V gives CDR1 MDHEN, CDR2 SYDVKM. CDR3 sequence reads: CASSPPATGGTYGYTF. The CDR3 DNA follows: TGTGCCAGCAGCCCCCCAGCAACAGGGGGGACCTATGGCTACACCTTC.

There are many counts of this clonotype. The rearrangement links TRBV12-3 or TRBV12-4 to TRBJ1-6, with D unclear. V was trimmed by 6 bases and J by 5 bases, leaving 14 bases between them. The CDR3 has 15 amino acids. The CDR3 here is CASRPGLSHNSPLHF. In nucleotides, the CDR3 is TGTGCCAGCAGACCGGGGTTGTCGCATAATTCACCCCTCCACTTT.

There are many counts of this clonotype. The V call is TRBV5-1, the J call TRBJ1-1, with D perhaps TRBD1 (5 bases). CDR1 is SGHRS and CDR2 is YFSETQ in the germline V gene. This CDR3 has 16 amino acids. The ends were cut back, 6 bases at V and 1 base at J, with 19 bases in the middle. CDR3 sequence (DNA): TGCGCCAGCAAGACAGTCGGGGGGAATGGGAACACTGAAGCTTTCTTT. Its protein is CASKTVGGNGNTEAFF.

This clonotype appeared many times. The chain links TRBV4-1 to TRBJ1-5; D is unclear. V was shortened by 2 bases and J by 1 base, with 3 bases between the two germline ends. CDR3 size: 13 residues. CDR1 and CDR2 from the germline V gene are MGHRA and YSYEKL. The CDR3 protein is CASSQRSNQPQHF. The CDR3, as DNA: TGCGCCAGCAGCCAAAGAAGCAATCAGCCCCAGCATTTT.

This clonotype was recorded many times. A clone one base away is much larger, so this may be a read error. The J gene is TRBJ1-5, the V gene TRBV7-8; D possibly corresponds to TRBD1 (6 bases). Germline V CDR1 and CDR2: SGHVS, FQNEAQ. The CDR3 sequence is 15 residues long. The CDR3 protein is CASSSEYRDSQPQQF. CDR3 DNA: TGTGCCAGCAGCTCGGAATACAGGGATAGTCAGCCCCAGCAGTTT.

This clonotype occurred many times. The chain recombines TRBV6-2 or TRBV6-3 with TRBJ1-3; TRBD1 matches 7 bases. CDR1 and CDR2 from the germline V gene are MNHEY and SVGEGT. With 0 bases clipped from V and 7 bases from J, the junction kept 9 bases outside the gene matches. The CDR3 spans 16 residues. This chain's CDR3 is CASSYSPDRNGNTIYF. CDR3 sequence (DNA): TGTGCCAGCAGTTACTCCCCGGACAGGAATGGGAACACCATATATTTT.

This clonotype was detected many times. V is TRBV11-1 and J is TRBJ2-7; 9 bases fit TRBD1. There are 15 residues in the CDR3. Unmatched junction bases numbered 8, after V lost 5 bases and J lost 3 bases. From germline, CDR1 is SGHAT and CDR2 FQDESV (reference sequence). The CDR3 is CASSALSGQGYEQYF. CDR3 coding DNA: TGTGCCAGCAGCGCTCTTTCGGGACAGGGCTACGAGCAGTACTTC.

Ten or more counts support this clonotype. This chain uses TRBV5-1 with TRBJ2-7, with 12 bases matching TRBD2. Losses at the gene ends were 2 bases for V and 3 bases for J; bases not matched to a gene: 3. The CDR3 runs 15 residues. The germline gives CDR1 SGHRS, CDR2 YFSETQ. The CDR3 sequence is CASSFGGLAGYEQYF. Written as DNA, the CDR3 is TGCGCCAGCAGCTTCGGGGGACTAGCGGGCTACGAGCAGTACTTC. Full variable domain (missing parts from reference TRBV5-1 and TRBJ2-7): KAGVTQTPRYLIKTRGQQVTLSCSPISGHRSVSWYQQTPGQGLQFLFEYFSETQRNKGNFPGRFSGRQFSNSRSEMNVSTLELGDSALYLCASSFGGLAGYEQYFGPGTRLTVT.

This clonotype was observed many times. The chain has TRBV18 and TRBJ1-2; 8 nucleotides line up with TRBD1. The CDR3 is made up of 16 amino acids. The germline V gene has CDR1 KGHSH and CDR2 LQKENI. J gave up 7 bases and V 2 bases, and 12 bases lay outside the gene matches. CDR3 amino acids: CASSPTKTGDESGYTF. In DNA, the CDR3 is TGTGCCAGCTCACCAACCAAGACAGGGGATGAGAGTGGCTACACCTTC.